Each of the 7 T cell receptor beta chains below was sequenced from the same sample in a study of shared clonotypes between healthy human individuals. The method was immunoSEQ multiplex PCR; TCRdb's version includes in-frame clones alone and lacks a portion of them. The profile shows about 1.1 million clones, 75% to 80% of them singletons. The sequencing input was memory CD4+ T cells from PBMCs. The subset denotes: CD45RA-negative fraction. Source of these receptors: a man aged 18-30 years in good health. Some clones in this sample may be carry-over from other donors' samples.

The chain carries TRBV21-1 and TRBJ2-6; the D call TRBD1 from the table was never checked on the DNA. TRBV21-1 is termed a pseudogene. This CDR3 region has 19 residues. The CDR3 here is CASSKPPGQVSSGANVLTF. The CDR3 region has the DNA TGTGCCAGCAGCAAGCCCCCCGGACAGGTTTCCTCAGGGGCCAACGTCCTGACTTTC.

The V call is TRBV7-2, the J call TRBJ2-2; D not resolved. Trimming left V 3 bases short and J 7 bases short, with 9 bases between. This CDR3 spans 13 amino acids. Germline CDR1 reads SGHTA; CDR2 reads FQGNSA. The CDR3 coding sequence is TGTGCCAGCAGCTTTTTTAGAATCGGGGAGCTGTTTTTT. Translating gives CASSFFRIGELFF.

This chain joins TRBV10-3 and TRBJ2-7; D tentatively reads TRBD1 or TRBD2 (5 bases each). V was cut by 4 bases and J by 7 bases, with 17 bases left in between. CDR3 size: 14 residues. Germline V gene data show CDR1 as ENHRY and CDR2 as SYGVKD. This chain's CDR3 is CAISAQAGTGEQYF. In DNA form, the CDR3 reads TGTGCCATCAGTGCCCAAGCCGGGACGGGAGAGCAGTACTTC.

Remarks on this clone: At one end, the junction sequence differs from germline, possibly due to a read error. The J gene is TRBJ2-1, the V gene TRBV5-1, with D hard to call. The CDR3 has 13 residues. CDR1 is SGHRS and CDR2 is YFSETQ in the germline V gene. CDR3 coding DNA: TGTGCCAGCAGCCCGGACGATTACAATGAGCAGTTCTTC. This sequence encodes CASSPDDYNEQFF.

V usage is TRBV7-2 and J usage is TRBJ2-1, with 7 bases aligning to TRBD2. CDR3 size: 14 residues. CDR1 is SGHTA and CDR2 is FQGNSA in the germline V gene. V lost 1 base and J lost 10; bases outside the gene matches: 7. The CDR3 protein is CASSLDHGREEQFF. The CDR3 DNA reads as TGTGCCAGCAGCTTAGACCATGGGAGGGAGGAGCAGTTCTTC.

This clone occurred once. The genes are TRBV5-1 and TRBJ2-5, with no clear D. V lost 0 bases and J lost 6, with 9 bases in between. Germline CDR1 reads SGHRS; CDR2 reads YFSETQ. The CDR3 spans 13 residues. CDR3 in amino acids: CASSLVQDQTQYF. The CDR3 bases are TGCGCCAGCAGCTTGGTTCAGGACCAGACCCAGTACTTC.

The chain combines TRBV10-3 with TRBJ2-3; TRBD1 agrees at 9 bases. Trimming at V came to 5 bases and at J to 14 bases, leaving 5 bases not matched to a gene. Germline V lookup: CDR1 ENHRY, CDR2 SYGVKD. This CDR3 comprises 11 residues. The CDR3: CAISSGTGRYF. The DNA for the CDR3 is TGTGCCATCAGTTCCGGGACAGGGAGGTATTTT.